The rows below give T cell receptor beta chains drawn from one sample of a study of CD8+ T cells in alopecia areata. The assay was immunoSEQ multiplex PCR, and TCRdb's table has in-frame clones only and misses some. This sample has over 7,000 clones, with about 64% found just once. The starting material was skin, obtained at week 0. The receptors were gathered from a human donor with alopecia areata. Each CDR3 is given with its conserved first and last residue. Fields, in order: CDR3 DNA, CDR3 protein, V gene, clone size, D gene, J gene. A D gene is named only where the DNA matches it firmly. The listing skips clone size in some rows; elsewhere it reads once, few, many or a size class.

TGCAGCGTTGAAGAATTCGACGGACAGGGGACCGGGGAGCTGTTTTTT | CSVEEFDGQGTGELFF | TRBV29-1 | once | TRBD1 | TRBJ2-2
TGTGCCAGCAGTGACTCGAGCAGGGGAGGGGGGTACGAGCAGTTCTTC | CASSDSSRGGGYEQFF | TRBV6-4 | NA | NA | TRBJ2-1
TGTGCCAGCGGCCAGCGGGGGCAATACAGTGAGCAGTTCTTC | CASGQRGQYSEQFF | TRBV6-1 | NA | TRBD2 | TRBJ2-1
TGCGCCAGCAGCCAAGACGGCGGGGGGGCCAACGTCCTGACTTTC | CASSQDGGGANVLTF | TRBV4-1 | NA | NA | TRBJ2-6
TGTGCCAGCAGTTCCTGGGACAGGGGGCATGAAAAACTGTTTTTT | CASSSWDRGHEKLFF | TRBV6-1 | NA | TRBD1 | TRBJ1-4
TGTGCCAGCCAAGCACGAGGGCCCAATGAGCAGTTCTTC | CASQARGPNEQFF | TRBV4-2 | once | NA | TRBJ2-1
TGTGCCAGCAGGGAGTTCGGGCTAGCGGGAGTGAATGAGCAGTTCTTC | CASREFGLAGVNEQFF | TRBV13 | once | TRBD2 | TRBJ2-1
TGTGCCAGCTCACCTTCCGGGACTAGCTACAATGAGCAGTTCTTC | CASSPSGTSYNEQFF | TRBV18 | once | TRBD2 | TRBJ2-1
TGCGCCAGCAGCCTAGAGATAACAGGGGCTGGGGCCAACGTCCTGACTTTC | CASSLEITGAGANVLTF | TRBV4-3 | NA | TRBD1 | TRBJ2-6
TGTGCCTGGAGTACTGGACAAAAAAGCATTCAGTACTTC | CAWSTGQKSIQYF | TRBV30 | NA | NA | TRBJ2-4
TGCGCCAGCAGCCAAGAATTCGGCGGGGCGGACTACGAGCAGTACTTC | CASSQEFGGADYEQYF | TRBV4-3 | NA | NA | TRBJ2-7
TGTGCCTGGAGGAGTTACAATGAGCAGTTCTTC | CAWRSYNEQFF | TRBV30 | NA | NA | TRBJ2-1
TGTGCCAGTAACGACAGGGGAATAACCGGGGAGCTGTTTTTT | CASNDRGITGELFF | TRBV19 | NA | TRBD1 | TRBJ2-2
TGTGCCAGCAGCCCAGCGCGCAGTTCGAACACCGGGGAGCTGTTTTTT | CASSPARSSNTGELFF | TRBV7-9 | NA | NA | TRBJ2-2
TGCGCCAGCAGCTTAGGTAGCGGTAACCCCTACAATGAGCAGTTCTTC | CASSLGSGNPYNEQFF | TRBV5-1 | once | NA | TRBJ2-1
TGTGCCAGCACGGGGGTAAATGAAAAACTGTTTTTT | CASTGVNEKLFF | TRBV2 | few | NA | TRBJ1-4
TGCGCCAGCAGCCAGCCGAATTCCGGATACCAAAATTCACCCCTCCACTTT | CASSQPNSGYQNSPLHF | TRBV4-1 | few | NA | TRBJ1-6